The present T cell receptor beta chain was sequenced within a study of human T cells and chemical hapten exposure (dated by TCRdb to the early 2020s). Notes on the research overall: For sensitization, 2% DPC in acetone was applied to a roughly 2 cm by roughly 2 cm area of upper inner arm skin. Throughout the approximately 24-week study period, patients were also given weekly therapeutic DPC doses on the scalp. Patch tests used Finn chambers with 0.01% DPC on the upper back, scored after 6 days by International Contact Dermatitis Research Group standards. Alopecia areata with under or over 50% scalp involvement, alopecia totalis and alopecia universalis were represented in the patient cohort, which was mostly female. Libraries were pooled for sequencing, and per-sample TCR yields varied mainly because of small differences in library volumes within the pool. The study tracked peripheral blood TCR repertoire changes in vivo during primary and secondary sensitization to the hapten diphenylcyclopropenone (DPC) in alopecia patients. Blood samples were taken from patients before sensitization (week 0) and at 2, 6 and about 24 weeks after DPC sensitization. Blood for TCR sequencing was provided by twenty-nine alopecia patients at one to four time points (pre-sensitization, 2, 6 and 24 weeks).

Broad study findings and their caveats: Alopecia, a presumed autoimmune disease, was present in all patients, so the immune response of the patients might differ from that of healthy individuals. Compared with pre-sensitization or healthy control sets, expanded TCRs formed significantly more large CDR3 similarity clusters, which is consistent with antigen-driven responses. DPC sensitization did not change the number of TCRs with a frequency above 1 in 1000, and there was no evidence of changes in global repertoire structure. After repeated subsampling, the strength of the expansion versus patch-test correlation and the threshold at which it became significant changed. The number of PT1 expanded TCRs positively correlated with patch test score, significant at thresholds 8, 16 and 32 but not 4.

According to the study, the label for this sample's time point signals: patch test 2, 6 weeks after DPC sensitization. What the treatment or condition label conveys for this sample: therapeutic diphenylcyclopropenone sensitization with weekly scalp DPC. At every patch-test visit, the blood draw took place before the patch test was put on. Patients were considered eligible if aged 18 to 70, diagnosed with alopecia and deemed suitable for DPC therapy, and patients were excluded if pregnant. Total RNA was extracted from unfractionated whole blood collected in Tempus Blood RNA tubes. Remarks on this clonotype: Its target antigen remains unknown. Base qualities are not provided; no much larger clone lies one nucleotide away.

Preparation of the library involved RACE. The sample was run on a NextSeq 500. Library preparation attached unique molecular identifiers to individual cDNA molecules for quantitative, reproducible TCR counting. Each blood RNA sample was used to sequence both TCR alpha and TCR beta chains. Processing in the source paper ran as follows. Samples had a median of roughly 100,000 TCRs, with a range from roughly 20,000 to 690,600. The Decombinator software suite was used to annotate the V, J and CDR3 of the TCR reads. For PS versus PT1 abundance plots, all samples were subsampled to the same number of TCRs (28,000). Expanded TCRs were defined as absent before sensitization and observed at least eight times at the 2-week time point. TCRdb itself trimmed the public reads at Q25 with fastp, ran MiXCR and retained productive beta chains. For every CDR3 protein sequence, its rows merge into one entry that carries the most common genes and DNA. Here the V and J calls rest on TCRdb's processing, not on the authors' analysis. The sample table records hundreds of thousands of distinct CDR3 sequences; more than 5% of these occur just once. In total, the top ten clones hold roughly 5.4% of the sample.

From the germline V gene, CDR1 is KGHSH and CDR2 is LQKENI. The CDR3 covers 15 residues, taking in both the cysteine and the phenylalanine. Solely the CDR3 DNA is kept, with 45 bases framed from the first base. The junction carries 14 bases between V and J, which are trimmed by 3 bases and 5 bases respectively. The chain was built from TRBV18 and TRBJ1-3, with no D gene named confidently. The origin of this receptor is a woman aged 18-29 years with alopecia areata. Some clones in this sample may be carry-over from other donors' samples. This material consisted of whole blood, taken in connection with sensitization to the hapten diphenylcyclopropenone (DPC). The DNA is TGTGCCAGCTCACCTTCTGCAGGAGGAAGAAACACCATATATTTT. Translated, this is CASSPSAGGRNTIYF.